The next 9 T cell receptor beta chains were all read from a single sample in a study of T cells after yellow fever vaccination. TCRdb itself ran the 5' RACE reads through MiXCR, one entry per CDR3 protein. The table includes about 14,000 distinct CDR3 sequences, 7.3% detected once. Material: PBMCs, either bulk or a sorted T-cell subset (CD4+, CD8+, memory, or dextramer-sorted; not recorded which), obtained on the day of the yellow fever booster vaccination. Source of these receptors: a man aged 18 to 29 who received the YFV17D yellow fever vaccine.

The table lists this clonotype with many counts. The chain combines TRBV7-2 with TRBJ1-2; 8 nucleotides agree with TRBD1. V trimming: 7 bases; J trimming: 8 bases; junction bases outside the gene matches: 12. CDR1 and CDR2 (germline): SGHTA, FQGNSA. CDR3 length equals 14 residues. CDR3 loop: CASTGQGAGGGYTF. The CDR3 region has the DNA TGTGCCAGCACAGGACAGGGCGCTGGGGGAGGCTACACCTTC.

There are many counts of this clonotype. The CDR3: CASSLAALAGGYSYNEQFF. CDR3 nucleotide sequence: TGTGCCAGCAGCTTGGCGGCACTAGCGGGGGGCTACTCCTACAATGAGCAGTTCTTC. The chain links TRBV5-4 to TRBJ2-1; 12 nucleotides agree with TRBD2. The germline V gene encodes CDR1 SGHNT and CDR2 YYREEE (reference sequence). The CDR3 sequence is 19 residues long. Trimming took 0 bases from V and 0 from J; bases not matched to a gene: 7.

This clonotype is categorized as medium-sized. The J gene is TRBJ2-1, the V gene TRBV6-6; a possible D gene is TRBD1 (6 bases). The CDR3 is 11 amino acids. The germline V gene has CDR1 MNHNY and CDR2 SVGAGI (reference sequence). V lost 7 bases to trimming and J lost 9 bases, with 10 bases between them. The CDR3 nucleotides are TGTGCCAGCACCGAAGGGGGTGAGCAGTTCTTC. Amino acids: CASTEGGEQFF.

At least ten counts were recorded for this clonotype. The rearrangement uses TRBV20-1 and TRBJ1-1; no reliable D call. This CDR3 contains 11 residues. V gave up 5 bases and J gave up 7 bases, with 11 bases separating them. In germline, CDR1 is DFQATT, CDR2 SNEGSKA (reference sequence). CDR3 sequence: CSAPLAIEAFF. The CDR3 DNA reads TGCAGTGCTCCTCTCGCGATTGAAGCTTTCTTT.

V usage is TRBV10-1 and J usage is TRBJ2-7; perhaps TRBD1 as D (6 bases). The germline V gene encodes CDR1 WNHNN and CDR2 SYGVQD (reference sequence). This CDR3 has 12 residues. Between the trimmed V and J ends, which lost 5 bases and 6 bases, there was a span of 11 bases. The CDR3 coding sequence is TGCGCCAGCAGTCGAGGGACATCCGAGCAGTACTTC. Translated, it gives CASSRGTSEQYF.

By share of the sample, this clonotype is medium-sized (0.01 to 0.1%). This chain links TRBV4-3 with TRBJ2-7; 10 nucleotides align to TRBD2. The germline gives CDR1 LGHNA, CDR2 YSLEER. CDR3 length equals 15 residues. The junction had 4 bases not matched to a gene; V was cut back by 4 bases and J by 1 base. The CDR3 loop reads CASSLGAGGSYEQYF. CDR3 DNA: TGCGCCAGCAGCCTGGGAGCGGGGGGGTCCTACGAGCAGTACTTC.

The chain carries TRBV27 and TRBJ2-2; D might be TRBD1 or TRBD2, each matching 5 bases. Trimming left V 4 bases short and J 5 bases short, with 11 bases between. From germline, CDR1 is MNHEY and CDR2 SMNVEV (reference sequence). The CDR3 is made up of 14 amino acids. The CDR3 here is CASSWDRQTGELFF. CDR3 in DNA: TGTGCCAGCAGTTGGGACCGGCAAACCGGGGAGCTGTTTTTT.

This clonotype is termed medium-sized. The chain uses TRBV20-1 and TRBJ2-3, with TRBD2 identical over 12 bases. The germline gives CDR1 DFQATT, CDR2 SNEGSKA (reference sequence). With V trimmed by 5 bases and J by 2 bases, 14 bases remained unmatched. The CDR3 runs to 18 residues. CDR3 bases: TGCAGTGCTTACGAACTAGCGGGGGGTTTGGGGGTCACAGATACGCAGTATTTT. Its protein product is CSAYELAGGLGVTDTQYF.

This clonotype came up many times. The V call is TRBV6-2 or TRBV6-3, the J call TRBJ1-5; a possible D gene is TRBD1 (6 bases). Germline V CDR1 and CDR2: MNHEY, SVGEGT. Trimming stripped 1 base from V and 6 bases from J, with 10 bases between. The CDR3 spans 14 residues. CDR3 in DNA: TGTGCCAGCAGTTACTGGGGGGCAAGTCAGCCCCAGCATTTT. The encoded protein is CASSYWGASQPQHF.